These 30 T cell receptor beta chains originate from one sample sequenced in a study of identical twins (dated by TCRdb to about 2016). The library was generated by 5' RACE. Sequencer: Illumina HiSeq 2000. The public reads were reprocessed in TCRdb via fastp at Q25 and MiXCR, keeping in-frame beta chains. When rows share a CDR3 protein, they turn into one entry using the most common DNA and genes. The sample table holds a few hundred thousand distinct CDR3 sequences, of which around 20% were seen once. The ten most abundant clones make up around 10% of the sample. The source material was naive T cells sorted from blood. The meaning of the sample's cell subset or site label: cells isolated with a human naive T-cell isolation kit. The receptor source for this set is a man aged 50 to 60 in good health.

At least ten counts were recorded for this clonotype. CDR3 sequence (DNA): TGTGCCAGCAGTTACTGGGGACAGGGAGGCAACGAGCAGTACTTC. Its protein product is CASSYWGQGGNEQYF. This chain links TRBV6-5 with TRBJ2-7; 9 bases fit TRBD1. The length of the CDR3 is 15 residues. V was pared by 1 base and J by 5 bases, with 6 bases of the junction left unmatched. Germline CDR1 reads MNHEY; CDR2 reads SVGAGI.

This clonotype was seen ten or more times. The rearrangement joins TRBV5-5 to TRBJ2-3, with D uncertain. Between the trimmed V and J ends, which lost 1 base and 4 bases, there was a span of 4 bases. The CDR3 extends over 12 amino acids. In germline, CDR1 is SGHKS, CDR2 YYEKEE (reference sequence). The DNA of the CDR3 is TGTGCCAGCAGCTTGATAGCAGATACGCAGTATTTT. It specifies CASSLIADTQYF.

The sample holds many counts of this clonotype. The V and J genes are TRBV20-1 and TRBJ1-2, with D hard to call. This CDR3 is 8 amino acids long. The germline CDR1 and CDR2 sequences are DFQATT and SNEGSKA (reference sequence). The CDR3 spells CRVYGYTF. CDR3 in DNA: TGCAGAGTCTATGGCTACACCTTC.

Concerning this clonotype: This may come from a read error, since a much larger clone is one base off. The J gene is TRBJ1-2, the V gene TRBV29-1; TRBD1 aligns across 8 bases. The CDR3 sequence is 13 residues long. V trimming: 4 bases; J trimming: 12 bases; junction bases outside the gene matches: 13. Germline values: CDR1 SQVTM, CDR2 ANQGSEA. CDR3: CSVVGTPSGGHTF. The CDR3 region has the DNA TGCAGCGTTGTAGGGACACCCTCAGGGGGCCACACCTTC. The variable domain in full, with the rest retrieved from reference TRBV29-1 and TRBJ1-2, is SAVISQKPSRDICQRGTSLTIQCQVDSQVTMMFWYRQQPGQSLTLIATANQGSEATYESGFVIDKFPISRPNLTFSTLTVSNMSPEDSSIYLCSVVGTPSGGHTFGSGTRLTVV.

In this sample, this clonotype turned up once. The chain links TRBV19 to TRBJ2-7; 7 bases align to TRBD1. V lost 6 bases, J lost 3 bases, and 14 bases stayed unmatched. CDR1 and CDR2 from the germline V gene are LNHDA and SQIVND (reference sequence). The CDR3 runs 16 residues. The CDR3 region is CASSLLEGAGSYEQYF. In nucleotides, the CDR3 is TGTGCCAGTAGCCTCCTTGAGGGGGCAGGAAGCTACGAGCAGTACTTC. Drawing the rest from reference TRBV19 and TRBJ2-7, the complete variable domain is DGGITQSPKYLFRKEGQNVTLSCEQNLNHDAMYWYRQDPGQGLRLIYYSQIVNDFQKGDIAEGYSVSREKKESFPLTVTSAQKNPTAFYLCASSLLEGAGSYEQYFGPGTRLTVT.

The chain employs TRBV5-6 and TRBJ2-7; D call uncertain. The V and J ends lost 1 base and 2 bases respectively, with 10 bases between them. CDR3 length: 14 amino acids. Germline V gene data show CDR1 as SGHDT and CDR2 as YYEEEE. The CDR3 region is CASSLQGIPYEQYF. CDR3 nucleotides: TGTGCCAGCAGCTTGCAAGGGATTCCCTACGAGCAGTACTTC.

The genes are TRBV7-2 and TRBJ2-7; 8 bases match TRBD2. The V gene end was trimmed by 2 bases and the J gene end by 4 bases; junction bases not matched to a gene: 7. CDR1 is SGHTA, CDR2 FQGNSA, per germline. The CDR3 consists of 15 residues. In DNA form, the CDR3 reads TGTGCCAGCAGCTTATCGCCGGGAGGGACTTACGAGCAGTACTTC. It is translated as CASSLSPGGTYEQYF.

This clonotype was observed a handful of times. The chain is built from TRBV2 and TRBJ2-3; maybe TRBD2 (5 bases). V was clipped by 6 bases and J by 0 bases, with 13 bases between them. Germline V gives CDR1 SNHLY, CDR2 FYNNEI. This CDR3 contains 15 residues. The CDR3 here is CASSLDYQSTDTQYF. The CDR3 DNA sequence: TGTGCCAGCAGCCTCGACTACCAAAGCACAGATACGCAGTATTTT.

This clonotype has only a few counts. The chain employs TRBV6-1 and TRBJ1-2; D not certain. Trimming took off 6 bases at V and 8 bases at J, with 10 bases between the two ends. The germline V gene encodes CDR1 MNHNS and CDR2 SASEGT. The CDR3 extends over 11 amino acids. CDR3 in amino acids: CASRGSGGYTF. CDR3 DNA sequence: TGTGCCAGCAGGGGATCGGGCGGCTACACCTTC.

The table lists this clonotype with many counts. This chain links TRBV2 with TRBJ2-1, with TRBD1 as a possible D gene (6 bases). This CDR3 region has 15 residues. Trimming removed 6 bases at V and 0 bases at J, with 12 bases between. Germline V gene sequence: CDR1 SNHLY, CDR2 FYNNEI. The CDR3 reads CASRVTGVSYNEQFF. CDR3 nucleotide sequence: TGTGCCAGCAGAGTGACAGGAGTCTCCTACAATGAGCAGTTCTTC.

The chain links TRBV20-1 to TRBJ2-1; D call uncertain. The ends were cut back, 6 bases at V and 4 bases at J, with 7 bases in the middle. The germline CDR1 and CDR2 sequences are DFQATT and SNEGSKA (reference sequence). The CDR3 spans 11 residues. The CDR3 here is CSATKYNEQFF. CDR3 sequence (DNA): TGCAGTGCAACGAAATACAATGAGCAGTTCTTC.

This clonotype was observed at least ten times. The chain combines TRBV6-5 with TRBJ2-7; tentatively, D is TRBD1 or TRBD2 (7 bases each). Trimming shortened V by 0 bases and J by 1 base, and 13 bases separated the two germline ends. CDR1 MNHEY and CDR2 SVGAGI come from the germline V gene. CDR3 length: 16 amino acids. In DNA form, the CDR3 reads TGTGCCAGCAGTTACTCTCCAGGGGGGGGATCCTACGAGCAGTACTTC. It encodes CASSYSPGGGSYEQYF.

This rearrangement joins TRBV6-5 to TRBJ2-2, with D possibly being TRBD1 (6 bases). In germline, CDR1 is MNHEY, CDR2 SVGAGI. Trimming pared 0 bases from V and 5 bases from J, leaving 16 bases between. The CDR3 is 17 amino acids. The CDR3 DNA follows: TGTGCCAGCAGTTACTCGATGCAAGGGGGTAGTACCGGGGAGCTGTTTTTT. Its translation: CASSYSMQGGSTGELFF.

This clonotype was counted ten times or more. J is TRBJ1-6 and V is TRBV12-3 or TRBV12-4; the D gene is possibly TRBD1 (5 bases). V lost 3 bases to trimming and J lost 4 bases, with 10 bases between them. The CDR3 covers 15 residues. The DNA of the CDR3 is TGTGCCAGCAGTTTCTCCAGGGCTTATAATTCACCCCTCCACTTT. Translating it yields CASSFSRAYNSPLHF.

As to this clonotype: Sequence at one end of the junction differs from germline and may be a read error. V is TRBV5-1 and J is TRBJ2-5, with 7 bases fitting TRBD1. The CDR3 is 17 residues long. Looked up from germline, CDR1 is SGHRS and CDR2 is YFSETQ. Here the CDR3 reads CASSLGGDRASQGTQYF. CDR3 nucleotides: TGCGCCAGCAGCTTGGGAGGCGACAGGGCGTCCCAAGGGACCCAGTACTTC.

Here the CDR3 DNA reads TGCGCCAGCAGCGGAATAGGGACTAGCGGGACCCAGTACTTC. This translates into CASSGIGTSGTQYF. This rearrangement joins TRBV5-1 to TRBJ2-5, with 11 bases lining up with TRBD2. Germline values: CDR1 SGHRS, CDR2 YFSETQ. This CDR3 has 14 residues. The trim removed 4 bases at V and 7 bases at J, leaving 6 bases unmatched.

The CDR3 reads CASSARGAGTSGNNEQFF. The CDR3 region has the DNA TGCGCCAGCAGCGCAAGGGGGGCCGGGACTAGCGGTAACAATGAGCAGTTCTTC. This chain uses TRBV5-1 with TRBJ2-1; 11 bases line up with TRBD2. The germline V gene encodes CDR1 SGHRS and CDR2 YFSETQ. V shed 4 bases and J 5 bases; nucleotides not matched to a gene: 14. The CDR3 runs to 18 residues.

V is TRBV20-1 and J is TRBJ2-1, with 8 bases aligning to TRBD2. The length of the CDR3 is 18 residues. Germline CDR1 reads DFQATT; CDR2 reads SNEGSKA (reference sequence). The V segment lost 1 base and the J segment 0 bases; nucleotides outside the gene matches: 11. CDR3 nucleotides: TGCAGTGCTAGAGGGTTCACACTTAGCGGGGACTCCTACAATGAGCAGTTCTTC. This codes for CSARGFTLSGDSYNEQFF.

The sample holds many counts of this clonotype. A junction boundary mismatches the germline segment, possibly from a read error. This chain connects TRBV13 to TRBJ2-1; D is ambiguous. Germline CDR1 reads PRHDT; CDR2 reads FYEKMQ (reference sequence). The CDR3 runs to 13 residues. CDR3 nucleotide sequence: TGTGCCAGCAGCCTAGGCCTGGACAATGAGCAGTTCTTC. It is translated as CASSLGLDNEQFF.

There are many counts of this clonotype. This chain connects TRBV15 to TRBJ1-3; 7 positions match TRBD1. There are 14 residues in the CDR3. Germline lookup yields CDR1 LNHNV and CDR2 YYDKDF (reference sequence). The trim removed 3 bases at V and 5 bases at J, leaving 4 bases unmatched. For the CDR3, the DNA is TGTGCCACCAGCAGGGAGACAGGGCGAAACACCATATATTTT. This sequence encodes CATSRETGRNTIYF.

This clonotype was seen a handful of times. The gene calls are TRBV29-1 and TRBJ2-7, with D perhaps TRBD1 (6 bases). V gave up 6 bases and J gave up 5 bases, with 11 bases separating them. The germline CDR1 and CDR2 sequences are SQVTM and ANQGSEA. The CDR3 runs 11 residues. In nucleotides, the CDR3 is TGCAGCGTAAACAGGGCCAACGAGCAGTACTTC. Residues: CSVNRANEQYF.

CDR3 sequence reads: CASSTTGTASYEQYF. The CDR3 DNA follows: TGTGCCAGCAGCACAACCGGGACAGCCTCCTACGAGCAGTACTTC. This chain links TRBV5-4 with TRBJ2-7, with 7 bases matching TRBD1. The CDR3 contains 15 residues. V lost 4 bases, J lost 0 bases, and 7 bases stayed unmatched. Germline CDR1 SGHNT, CDR2 YYREEE (reference sequence).

This clonotype has more than one count but fewer than ten. The chain couples TRBV27 to TRBJ2-5; D unclear. V lost 4 bases to trimming and J lost 4 bases, with 16 bases between them. Germline V gives CDR1 MNHEY, CDR2 SMNVEV (reference sequence). CDR3 size: 15 residues. DNA of the CDR3: TGTGCCAGCAGTTCTCTTCCTTGGGATCTAGAGACCCAGTACTTC. Translation: CASSSLPWDLETQYF.

This clonotype has at least ten counts. The V and J genes are TRBV10-3 and TRBJ2-5; D perhaps matches TRBD2 (6 bases). The CDR3 loop spans 15 amino acids. V shed 6 bases and J shed 0 bases, with 14 bases lying between them. Germline V gives CDR1 ENHRY, CDR2 SYGVKD. The CDR3 sequence is CAISPSGVYQETQYF. The CDR3 DNA sequence: TGTGCCATCAGCCCCTCGGGGGTCTACCAAGAGACCCAGTACTTC.

This clonotype was found many times. J is TRBJ1-2 and V is TRBV20-1; tentative D call: TRBD1 (5 bases). In germline, CDR1 is DFQATT, CDR2 SNEGSKA (reference sequence). Trimming left V 5 bases short and J 4 bases short, with 14 bases between. The CDR3 loop spans 13 amino acids. The chain's CDR3 is CSAPRTGTYGYTF. The CDR3 DNA is TGCAGTGCTCCCCGTACGGGGACCTATGGCTACACCTTC.

The rearrangement joins TRBV18 to TRBJ2-7; D gene ambiguous. Germline assignment: CDR1 KGHSH and CDR2 LQKENI. V was trimmed by 2 bases and J by 2 bases, leaving 10 bases between them. CDR3 length equals 14 residues. The CDR3 nucleotides read TGTGCCAGCTCACCAAAGACGGAAACCTACGAGCAGTACTTC. Translated: CASSPKTETYEQYF.

This clonotype was seen more than once but under ten times. V gene TRBV6-1 combines with J gene TRBJ2-3, with D maybe TRBD1 (6 bases). The length of the CDR3 is 15 residues. CDR1 is MNHNS and CDR2 is SASEGT in the germline V gene. The ends were cut back, 6 bases at V and 2 bases at J, with 15 bases in the middle. The CDR3: CASRSTGSVTDTQYF. In DNA form, the CDR3 reads TGTGCCAGCAGAAGTACAGGGTCTGTCACAGATACGCAGTATTTT.

This clonotype was observed at least ten times. This chain joins TRBV5-1 and TRBJ2-7; either TRBD1 or TRBD2 may fit D (5 bases each). Between the trimmed V and J ends, which lost 7 bases and 0 bases, there was a span of 14 bases. The CDR3 has 14 residues. The germline gives CDR1 SGHRS, CDR2 YFSETQ. The CDR3 nucleotides are TGCGCCAGCTCGAGGGGAACGAGCTCCTACGAGCAGTACTTC. This encodes CASSRGTSSYEQYF.

The rearrangement joins TRBV27 to TRBJ2-1, with 7 bases aligning to TRBD2. This CDR3 contains 13 residues. Germline V CDR1 and CDR2: MNHEY, SMNVEV (reference sequence). Trimming removed 6 bases from V and 5 bases from J; junction bases left unmatched: 4. CDR3 residues: CASSFAGDNEQFF. The CDR3 DNA sequence: TGTGCCAGCAGCTTCGCGGGGGACAATGAGCAGTTCTTC.

This clonotype showed up many times. V is TRBV20-1 and J is TRBJ2-5, with D unclear. V was clipped by 5 bases and J by 0 bases, with 16 bases between them. The CDR3 has 15 residues. Germline loops: CDR1 DFQATT, CDR2 SNEGSKA (reference sequence). The CDR3 DNA sequence: TGCAGTGCTGAACCTTATAGCAGGAACCAAGAGACCCAGTACTTC. This sequence encodes CSAEPYSRNQETQYF.